The sequence of this T cell receptor beta chain was determined in a study of shared clonotypes between healthy human individuals. Clones were read by immunoSEQ multiplex PCR, and TCRdb kept only the in-frame ones, dropping some. Here the sample spans 2 million to 3 million clones, 90% to 95% being singletons. Study outcomes and limitations: A reduction in generation probabilities was seen for non-shared clonotypes relative to those shared by all four donors.

In regard to this clone: The antigen is not known. The sample carries other DNA sequences with the same CDR3.

The V and J ends lost 3 bases and 2 bases respectively, with 4 bases between them. The CDR3 has 12 amino acids. The germline V gene encodes CDR1 MDHEN and CDR2 SYDVKM. This receptor was taken from a man younger than 35 in good health. Some clones in this sample may be carry-over from other donors' samples. The sequenced sample was naive CD4+ T cells from PBMCs. Subset described: CD45RA+ positively selected. The genes are TRBV28 and TRBJ1-2; D remains unclear. The DNA of the CDR3 is TGTGCCAGCAGTTTTTTAAACTATGGCTACACCTTC. Translated: CASSFLNYGYTF.